The rows below give T cell receptor beta chains drawn from one sample of a study of T-cell reconstitution after alpha-beta-depleted transplantation in children. MiXCR, run by TCRdb on the PCR reads, gives a single entry per CDR3 protein. Of 40,000 to 55,000 distinct CDR3 sequences listed, about 9% are singletons. This material consisted of PBMCs, mostly from graft donor cells, taken 60 days after TCRalphabeta/CD19-depleted stem cell transplant. The receptors here all came from a male patient between 2 and 10 years old who had a stem cell transplant for chronic granulomatous disease, so the T cells may come from the graft donor. The conserved cysteine and the conserved F or W are not part of the CDR3 here.

CDR3aa	j_gene	v_gene
ACRKTGGLAGPSYEQY	TRBJ2-7	TRBV12-3/TRBV12-4
ASSLGGSGTDTQY	TRBJ2-3	TRBV7-7
AWSGGSRGYT	TRBJ1-2	TRBV30
ASSPGTVSTDTQY	TRBJ2-3	TRBV7-9
ASSFTEGTDTQY	TRBJ2-3	TRBV5-1
ASSARLAASTDTQY	TRBJ2-3	TRBV11-2
ASSSLAGAYKQY	TRBJ2-7	TRBV11-2
ASRPRRGNQPQH	TRBJ1-5	TRBV27
ASSLEGSGSLEQY	TRBJ2-7	TRBV7-2
ASSEDRGPYEQY	TRBJ2-7	TRBV6-1
ASSLLAGEDTQY	TRBJ2-3	TRBV9
ASSHRTGGFAGELF	TRBJ2-2	TRBV14
AWSVLGVDTEAF	TRBJ1-1	TRBV30
ASSPGTANTGELF	TRBJ2-2	TRBV3-1
ASSPGTFSLFDEQY	TRBJ2-7	TRBV11-2
ASSFNSNQPQH	TRBJ1-5	TRBV27
ASSLNRTGVRYNEQF	TRBJ2-1	TRBV7-2
AISPREGDEQF	TRBJ2-1	TRBV10-3
ASSPDLATGF	TRBJ2-1	TRBV18
ASSQDRTGWETQY	TRBJ2-5	TRBV4-3
SARMIAGVGEQY	TRBJ2-7	TRBV20-1
ASSQDLPGGLLDYEQY	TRBJ2-7	TRBV4-3
SAMDRAGEAF	TRBJ1-1	TRBV20-1
ASSFRSPDTQY	TRBJ2-3	TRBV5-4
SVGQATDTQY	TRBJ2-3	TRBV29-1
ASSLRGTGANVLT	TRBJ2-6	TRBV7-9
SARFSNEQY	TRBJ2-7	TRBV20-1
SARDFASSYNEQF	TRBJ2-1	TRBV20-1
ASRPGQGTKTF	TRBJ1-1	TRBV11-2
SAGQGNSPLH	TRBJ1-6	TRBV20-1
ASSFPIALAGKEQF	TRBJ2-1	TRBV7-2
ASRKDRLGPTDTQY	TRBJ2-3	TRBV12-3/TRBV12-4
SARIWDRGTGRPEAF	TRBJ1-1	TRBV20-1
SARDPNGKNIQY	TRBJ2-4	TRBV20-1
ASSLSRQGSMYAYEQY	TRBJ2-7	TRBV5-6
ASSLGGVYQETQY	TRBJ2-5	TRBV7-3
AISPEASNYGYT	TRBJ1-2	TRBV12-3/TRBV12-4
ASSLASFSPFAGTF	TRBJ1-1	TRBV7-2
SATSGRGDEQY	TRBJ2-7	TRBV20-1
ASSSQTTGRTEAF	TRBJ1-1	TRBV7-9
ASSFDRLGNTIY	TRBJ1-3	TRBV7-2
ASSVEGTLGTEAF	TRBJ1-1	TRBV9
ASSLSRGSRGSGANVLT	TRBJ2-6	TRBV18
SARDLTGAKNIQY	TRBJ2-4	TRBV20-1
ASVGGTSGRSGANVLT	TRBJ2-6	TRBV11-2
ASSPLGSSYNEQF	TRBJ2-1	TRBV4-1
SARYQGANHEQY	TRBJ2-7	TRBV20-1
ASSFGGRRAYEQY	TRBJ2-7	TRBV28
ASSFSATSSYNEQF	TRBJ2-1	TRBV5-1
ASSRLADSYEQY	TRBJ2-7	TRBV27
AWSVRGFGGYT	TRBJ1-2	TRBV30
SARVVPGRGIEYQETQY	TRBJ2-5	TRBV20-1